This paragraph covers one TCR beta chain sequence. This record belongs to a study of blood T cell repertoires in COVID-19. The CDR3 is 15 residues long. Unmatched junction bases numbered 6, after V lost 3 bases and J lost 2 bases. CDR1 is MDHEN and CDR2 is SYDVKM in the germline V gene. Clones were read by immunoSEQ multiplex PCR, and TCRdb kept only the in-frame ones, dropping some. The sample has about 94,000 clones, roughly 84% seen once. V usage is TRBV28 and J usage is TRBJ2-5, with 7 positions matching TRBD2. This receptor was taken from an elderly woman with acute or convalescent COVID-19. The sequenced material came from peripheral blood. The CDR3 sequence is CASSFLGLVQETQYF. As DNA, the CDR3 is TGTGCCAGCAGTTTTCTAGGACTAGTGCAAGAGACCCAGTACTTC.